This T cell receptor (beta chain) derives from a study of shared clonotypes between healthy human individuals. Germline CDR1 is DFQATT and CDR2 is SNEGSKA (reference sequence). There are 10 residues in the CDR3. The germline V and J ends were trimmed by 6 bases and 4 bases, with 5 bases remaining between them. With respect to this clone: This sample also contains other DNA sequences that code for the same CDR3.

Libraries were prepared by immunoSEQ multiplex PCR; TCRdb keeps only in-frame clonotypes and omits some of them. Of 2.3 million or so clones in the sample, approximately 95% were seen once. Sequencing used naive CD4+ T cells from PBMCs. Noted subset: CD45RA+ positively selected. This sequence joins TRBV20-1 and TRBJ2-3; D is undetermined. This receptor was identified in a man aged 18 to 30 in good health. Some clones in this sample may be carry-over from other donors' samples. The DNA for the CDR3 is TGCAGTGCGGTTCCAGATACGCAGTATTTT. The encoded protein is CSAVPDTQYF.